This T cell receptor beta chain was recovered during a study of cytomegalovirus exposure and HLA in healthy donors. The CDR3 spans 13 residues. CDR1 and CDR2 from the germline V gene are MNHEY and SVGAGI. With 5 bases clipped from V and 10 bases from J, the junction kept 10 bases outside the gene matches. General study points: Among the CMV-associated chains, three were confirmed in vitro as specific for CMV antigens. Sequencing likely caused a cluster of highly shared sequence variants.

Comments on this clone: The antigen remains undetermined.

60 Vbeta and 13 Jbeta primers were used in PCR. Clones were sequenced by immunoSEQ multiplex PCR, and TCRdb holds only the in-frame ones, with some missing. The table records about 150,000 clones, roughly 80% of them present only once. This sequence was found in a man in his fifties in good health and CMV-seropositive. This rearrangement joins TRBV6-5 to TRBJ1-2, with TRBD1 identical over 7 bases. Sequenced: PBMCs. The CDR3 DNA follows: TGTGCCAGCAGTCCCGGACAGGAGTTGGACTACACCTTC. It yields the protein CASSPGQELDYTF.